This is a list of T cell receptor beta chains from one sample in a study of T cell responses to AZD1222 COVID-19 vaccine. Sequenced by immunoSEQ multiplex PCR; TCRdb stores in-frame clones only, minus some. The top ten hold 2% to 3% of the sample, which has about 120,000 clones, around 90% seen once. This specimen was peripheral blood, taken 28 days after the second AZD1222 dose. Receptors originate from an adult who received the AZD1222 COVID-19 vaccine. Each CDR3 is given with its conserved first and last residue. The D gene is left open where the match is weak. Some rows mark clone size as missing; the rest say once, few, many or name a class of expanded clone.

clone size,V gene,J gene,D gene,CDR3 DNA,CDR3 protein
NA,TRBV3-1/TRBV3-2,TRBJ1-5,NA,TGTGCCAGCAGCCAAGATCCGGGGGGCCAGCCCCAGCATTTT,CASSQDPGGQPQHF
once,TRBV24-1,TRBJ1-2,NA,TGTGCCACCAGTGATTCCGCACTCGGGCCCTTCCAGGGCTACACCTTC,CATSDSALGPFQGYTF
NA,TRBV5-4,TRBJ2-7,TRBD1,TGTGCCAGCAGGCCAGGGGGCGGGAATGAGCAGTACTTC,CASRPGGGNEQYF
few,TRBV29-1,TRBJ1-3,NA,TGCAGCGTTGTAGGGGGCTCTGGAAACACCATATATTTT,CSVVGGSGNTIYF
NA,TRBV11-2,TRBJ2-1,NA,TGTGCCAGCAGCTTTATTCCCAATGAGCAGTTCTTC,CASSFIPNEQFF
NA,TRBV6-5,TRBJ2-1,TRBD1,TGTGCCAGCAGAGGACAGGGGGCCTACAATGAGCAGTTCTTC,CASRGQGAYNEQFF
NA,TRBV2,TRBJ1-6,TRBD1,TGTGCCAGCAGTCCGGTGGACAGGGGGGTTTCACCCCTCCACTTT,CASSPVDRGVSPLHF
NA,TRBV6-5,TRBJ2-1,NA,TGTGCCAGCACTAATTGGGGGGGCCACGTCAATGAGCAGTTCTTC,CASTNWGGHVNEQFF
NA,TRBV7-9,TRBJ1-2,NA,TGTGCCAGCAGCTTAGCGCAAGGGGCTGGAGGCTACACCTTC,CASSLAQGAGGYTF
once,TRBV4-3,TRBJ1-1,NA,TGCGCCAGCAGCCAAGATTTTCGGGCGGGCAGCACTGAAGCTTTCTTT,CASSQDFRAGSTEAFF
NA,TRBV7-9,TRBJ1-5,NA,TGTGCCAGCAGCTTTGGGGGCAATCAGCCCCAGCATTTT,CASSFGGNQPQHF
NA,TRBV28,TRBJ2-7,NA,TGTGCCAGCAGTGGGTACGGGAGCGACGAGCAGTACTTC,CASSGYGSDEQYF
NA,TRBV6-4,TRBJ2-5,NA,TGTGCCAGCAGTGAGCGACTCCAAGAGACCCAGTACTTC,CASSERLQETQYF
NA,TRBV9,TRBJ2-2,NA,TGTGCCAGCACCCCGGGACGGAACACCGGGGAGCTGTTTTTT,CASTPGRNTGELFF
NA,TRBV7-2,TRBJ1-5,TRBD1,TGTGCCAGCAGCCTCAGGGGGAATCAGCCCCAGCATTTT,CASSLRGNQPQHF
NA,TRBV5-5,TRBJ1-6,NA,TGTGCCAGCAGCTCGACCGGCATTAATTCACCCCTCCACTTT,CASSSTGINSPLHF
few,TRBV3-1/TRBV3-2,TRBJ1-6,TRBD1,TGTGCCAGCAGCCACTCCGACAGGGGTAGGCATTCACCCCTCCACTTT,CASSHSDRGRHSPLHF
NA,TRBV13,TRBJ2-1,TRBD2,TGTGCCAGCAGCTCTAAAGGACTAGCGGGGGCCATATCCTACAATGAGCAGTTCTTC,CASSSKGLAGAISYNEQFF
NA,TRBV25-1,TRBJ2-1,TRBD1,TGTGCCAGCATCCCAAGCCCGGGACAGGGCGAATCCTACAATGAGCAGTTCTTC,CASIPSPGQGESYNEQFF
once,TRBV3-1/TRBV3-2,TRBJ1-1,TRBD1,TGTGCCAGCAGCCGGACAGGGCGGGAAGCTTTCTTT,CASSRTGREAFF
NA,TRBV2,TRBJ2-5,TRBD2,TGTGCCAGCAGTGCTTGGGGCAGCGGGGGTGGAGAGACCCAGTACTTC,CASSAWGSGGGETQYF
NA,TRBV5-1,TRBJ2-1,TRBD1,TGCGCCAGCAGCTTCGGGGACAGAATTTACAATGAGCAGTTCTTC,CASSFGDRIYNEQFF
NA,TRBV4-3,TRBJ2-1,TRBD1,TGCGCCAGCAGCCAAGGAAGGGGGCAGGTCTCCTACAATGAGCAGTTCTTC,CASSQGRGQVSYNEQFF
NA,TRBV7-2,TRBJ1-1,NA,TGTGCCAGCAGCTTAGTTCTAGGACCGAACACTGAAGCTTTCTTT,CASSLVLGPNTEAFF
NA,TRBV5-1,TRBJ2-3,TRBD2,TGCGCCAGCAGCTTGGACCCTAGCGGTTACACAGATACGCAGTATTTT,CASSLDPSGYTDTQYF
few,TRBV27,TRBJ2-7,NA,TGTGCCAGCAGGGCAGGGTTCGGGCAAACATCCTACGAGCAGTACTTC,CASRAGFGQTSYEQYF
NA,TRBV13,TRBJ1-6,TRBD1,TGTGCCAGCAGCCAGCGGGACAGGGTAAATTCACCCCTCCACTTT,CASSQRDRVNSPLHF
NA,TRBV11-2,TRBJ1-5,NA,TGTGCCAGCAGTCTACAGGGTGATCAGCCCCAGCATTTT,CASSLQGDQPQHF
NA,TRBV6-2/TRBV6-3,TRBJ2-7,NA,TGTGCCAGCAGTTACACAGATACAGGAGCCTGGCAGTACTTC,CASSYTDTGAWQYF
NA,TRBV25-1,TRBJ1-3,NA,TGTGCCAGCAGTGGATGGACAGAGACTGGAAACACCATATATTTT,CASSGWTETGNTIYF
NA,TRBV7-9,TRBJ1-6,NA,TGTGCCAGCAGCTTTAGTCTCCCCCTTTCACCCCTCCACTTT,CASSFSLPLSPLHF
NA,TRBV7-8,TRBJ2-7,NA,TGTGCCAGCAGCTTGTACCAGGGGCCGTCCTACGAGCAGTACTTC,CASSLYQGPSYEQYF
NA,TRBV5-4,TRBJ1-3,NA,TGTGCCAGCAGCTTGGTACAGGGAAACACCATATATTTT,CASSLVQGNTIYF
NA,TRBV4-3,TRBJ2-3,NA,TGCGCCAGCAGCCAAGACAGTGTAGCAGATACGCAGTATTTT,CASSQDSVADTQYF
NA,TRBV18,TRBJ1-2,NA,TGTGCCAGCTCACTGTCACAGGGAGGCACGGGCTATGGCTACACCTTC,CASSLSQGGTGYGYTF
NA,TRBV7-2,TRBJ2-2,TRBD1,TGTGCCAGCAGCTTAGCGTCAACACTCCAGTCAACAGGGGGCACCGGGGAGCTGTTTTTT,CASSLASTLQSTGGTGELFF
NA,TRBV4-3,TRBJ2-7,NA,TGCGCCAGCAGCCAGCCTCGGGGGCCAACCAGCTCCTACGAGCAGTACTTC,CASSQPRGPTSSYEQYF
few,TRBV7-3,TRBJ1-1,NA,TGTGCCAGCAGCACGTCGGCGAACACTGAAGCTTTCTTT,CASSTSANTEAFF
NA,TRBV5-1,TRBJ1-2,TRBD1,TGCGCCAGCAGCTTGGTTCAGGGGGCGGCCTATGGCTACACCTTC,CASSLVQGAAYGYTF
NA,TRBV9,TRBJ2-1,NA,TGTGCCAGCAGCTTCTCAGGGGCCCCCCACAATGAGCAGTTCTTC,CASSFSGAPHNEQFF
NA,TRBV3-1/TRBV3-2,TRBJ2-3,TRBD2,TGTGCCAGCAGCCAAGAGGCCCGACTAGCGGATACGCAGTATTTT,CASSQEARLADTQYF
NA,TRBV24-1,TRBJ1-1,NA,TGTGCCACCAGTGACTCCCGACAGACTGAAGCTTTCTTT,CATSDSRQTEAFF
NA,TRBV4-3,TRBJ1-1,NA,TGCGCCAGCAGCCAAGAAAGAGGGATAAGGGGTGAAGCTTTCTTT,CASSQERGIRGEAFF
NA,TRBV27,TRBJ1-1,TRBD1,TGTGCCAGCAGTTTGAGGGGGCGCGATGAAGCTTTCTTT,CASSLRGRDEAFF
NA,TRBV15,TRBJ1-2,NA,TGTGCCACCAGCAGAGATCAGACAGGACTCTATGGCTACACCTTC,CATSRDQTGLYGYTF
NA,TRBV7-3,TRBJ1-2,NA,TGTGCCAGCAGCCCTTCGGGCGCCGGCGGCTATGGCTACACCTTC,CASSPSGAGGYGYTF
NA,TRBV7-2,TRBJ2-2,NA,TGTGCCAGCAGCTTAGTTCGTGGCGGGGAGCTGTTTTTT,CASSLVRGGELFF
NA,TRBV19,TRBJ2-2,TRBD2,TGTGCCAGTAGTATACTAGCGGGGGATACCGGGGAGCTGTTTTTT,CASSILAGDTGELFF
few,TRBV6-5,TRBJ2-6,NA,TGTGCCAGCAGTTACTCTGGCTCTGGGGCCAACGTCCTGACTTTC,CASSYSGSGANVLTF
NA,TRBV24-1,TRBJ2-6,NA,TGTGTCACCAGTGACTCGATCGTCCTCTCTGGGGCCAACGTCCTGACTTTC,CVTSDSIVLSGANVLTF
NA,TRBV19,TRBJ1-2,NA,TGTGCCAGTAACCCCAACGGAAGGTCGTATGGCTACACCTTC,CASNPNGRSYGYTF
NA,TRBV2,TRBJ1-5,NA,TGTGCCAGCAGTGGTGGGCAGGGATTTGGGCCCCAGCATTTT,CASSGGQGFGPQHF
NA,TRBV4-3,TRBJ1-1,NA,TGCGCCAGCAGCCAAGAGTTAAGGGGGGGGGCCGTAGGGAACACTGAAGCTTTCTTT,CASSQELRGGAVGNTEAFF
NA,TRBV9,TRBJ2-3,NA,TGTGCCAGCAGCCCCCTCGTCAGCACAGATACGCAGTATTTT,CASSPLVSTDTQYF
NA,TRBV4-1,TRBJ1-2,NA,TGCGCCAGCAGCTTTATCGGACAGAGCTATGGCTACACCTTC,CASSFIGQSYGYTF